What follows are 23 T cell receptor beta chains derived from one specimen sequenced in a study of Ad26.COV2.S vaccination and SARS-CoV-2 variants. The treatment is: around 19 received Ad26.COV2.S at low or high dose, single or two shots; about 5 received placebo; per-sample allocation not given. Samples came from day 63 after the first vaccine or placebo injection. Here immunoSEQ multiplex PCR was the method, and the copy in TCRdb shows in-frame clones only, minus some. The repertoire has approximately 410,000 clones, over 80% of them found once; the top ten carry about 1.7%. The material sequenced was peripheral blood, taken in a trial of Ad26.COV2.S vaccine versus placebo. These receptors came from a person between 18 and 60 years old who received the Ad26.COV2.S COVID-19 vaccine or a placebo.

A single count supports this clone. The genes are TRBV7-9 and TRBJ1-5, with a possible D match to TRBD1 (6 bases). V lost 1 base, J lost 6 bases, and 16 bases lay in between. The germline V gene encodes CDR1 SEHNR and CDR2 FQNEAQ (reference sequence). The CDR3 is made up of 16 amino acids. Here the CDR3 reads CASSLGYAGVAQPQHF. In DNA, the CDR3 is TGTGCCAGCAGCTTAGGGTATGCAGGGGTGGCTCAGCCCCAGCATTTT.

The V and J genes are TRBV19 and TRBJ1-5, with D maybe TRBD1 (6 bases). Trimming left V 7 bases short and J 0 bases short, with 13 bases between. The CDR3 covers 15 residues. The germline CDR1 and CDR2 sequences are LNHDA and SQIVND (reference sequence). CDR3 loop: CASTLRGASNQPQHF. CDR3 nucleotides: TGTGCCAGTACGTTGAGGGGGGCTAGCAATCAGCCCCAGCATTTT. Variable domain in full (rest from reference TRBV19 and TRBJ1-5): DGGITQSPKYLFRKEGQNVTLSCEQNLNHDAMYWYRQDPGQGLRLIYYSQIVNDFQKGDIAEGYSVSREKKESFPLTVTSAQKNPTAFYLCASTLRGASNQPQHFGDGTRLSIL.

The chain recombines TRBV4-1 with TRBJ2-5; no definite D call. V was clipped by 5 bases and J by 3 bases, with 16 bases between them. The CDR3 length is 15 residues. Germline CDR1 MGHRA, CDR2 YSYEKL. The CDR3, as DNA: TGCGCCAGCAGCTTCACCCCGATGGCCAAAGAGACCCAGTACTTC. Its translation: CASSFTPMAKETQYF.

The chain carries TRBV19 and TRBJ2-7; 9 nucleotides agree with TRBD2. Germline CDR1 and CDR2: LNHDA and SQIVND (reference sequence). The CDR3 consists of 14 residues. V lost 10 bases and J lost 3; bases outside the gene matches: 10. The CDR3, as DNA: TGTGCCACCTCGGCGAATAGCGGGGGCTACGAGCAGTACTTC. Its protein is CATSANSGGYEQYF.

The V and J genes are TRBV30 and TRBJ2-3, with 9 bases lining up with TRBD2. Germline lookup yields CDR1 GTSNPN and CDR2 SVGIG (reference sequence). The CDR3 has 15 amino acids. Germline trimming cut 2 bases from V and 0 bases from J; bases unmatched to any gene: 3. The CDR3, as DNA: TGTGCCTGGAGTAGGCTAGCGGGGAGCACAGATACGCAGTATTTT. As protein: CAWSRLAGSTDTQYF.

The rearrangement links TRBV6-5 to TRBJ1-1; possibly TRBD1 for D (5 bases). The germline V and J ends were trimmed by 6 bases and 3 bases, with 14 bases remaining between them. This CDR3 contains 14 residues. CDR1 and CDR2 (germline): MNHEY, SVGAGI. This chain's CDR3 is CASRTRGTDTEAFF. CDR3 DNA: TGTGCCAGCAGGACCCGGGGGACGGACACTGAAGCTTTCTTT.

The DNA of the CDR3 is TGTGCCAGCTCCAGGGGGGGGTTCCAAGAGACCCAGTACTTC. This codes for CASSRGGFQETQYF. The chain is built from TRBV27 and TRBJ2-5; D may be TRBD1 or TRBD2 (7 bases each). Deletions cut 8 bases from V and 1 base from J, with 14 bases between. Germline CDR1 is MNHEY and CDR2 is SMNVEV (reference sequence). The CDR3 extends over 14 amino acids.

The V and J genes are TRBV30 and TRBJ2-5; D may correspond to TRBD1 or TRBD2 (6 bases each). Trimming took off 0 bases at V and 1 base at J, with 12 bases between the two ends. This CDR3 is built from 15 residues. Germline CDR1 reads GTSNPN; CDR2 reads SVGIG (reference sequence). As DNA, the CDR3 is TGTGCCTGGAGTGTCGGGGGCCGAGTCCAAGAGACCCAGTACTTC. It is translated as CAWSVGGRVQETQYF.

The chain carries TRBV27 and TRBJ2-3; D is uncertain. The CDR3 covers 13 residues. Deletions cut 8 bases from V and 3 bases from J, with 12 bases between. Germline CDR1 reads MNHEY; CDR2 reads SMNVEV (reference sequence). The CDR3 reads CASRVRRTDTQYF. The DNA of the CDR3 is TGTGCCAGCCGCGTTAGGAGAACAGATACGCAGTATTTT.

The table lists this clone with a count of one. The chain employs TRBV9 and TRBJ2-7; 14 nucleotides agree with TRBD2. The CDR3 totals 15 residues. Trimming cost V 4 bases and J 5 bases; bases outside gene matches: 5. Germline CDR1 is SGDLS and CDR2 is YYNGEE. The DNA of the CDR3 is TGTGCCAGCAGCCAAGAGGGACTAGCGGGAGACGAGCAGTACTTC. The encoded protein is CASSQEGLAGDEQYF.

The chain employs TRBV5-1 and TRBJ2-1; TRBD1 is a possible D gene (5 bases). V shed 3 bases and J shed 4 bases, with 17 bases lying between them. The CDR3 consists of 16 residues. Germline CDR1 and CDR2: SGHRS and YFSETQ. Here the CDR3 reads CASSSAGYIKYNEQFF. CDR3 coding DNA: TGCGCCAGCAGCTCCGCAGGGTACATCAAGTACAATGAGCAGTTCTTC.

V is TRBV7-9 and J is TRBJ2-1; D unresolved. Germline V gene data show CDR1 as SEHNR and CDR2 as FQNEAQ (reference sequence). V dropped 6 bases and J dropped 9 bases, with 15 bases sitting between them. The CDR3 contains 13 residues. CDR3 loop: CASSPFVGSEQFF. The CDR3 DNA follows: TGTGCCAGCAGTCCCTTTGTGGGGTCTGAGCAGTTCTTC. The entire variable domain, with the rest obtained from reference TRBV7-9 and TRBJ2-1, is as follows: DTGVSQNPRHKITKRGQNVTFRCDPISEHNRLYWYRQTLGQGPEFLTYFQNEAQLEKSRLLSDRFSAERPKGSFSTLEIQRTEQGDSAMYLCASSPFVGSEQFFGPGTRLTVL.

This chain connects TRBV24-1 to TRBJ1-5; D gene unclear. The CDR3 contains 12 residues. Trimming took 5 bases from V and 4 from J, leaving 5 bases between them. Germline assignment: CDR1 KGHDR and CDR2 SFDVKD. CDR3 sequence: CATSGKNQPQHF. In DNA, the CDR3 is TGTGCCACCAGTGGCAAGAATCAGCCCCAGCATTTT.

This chain links TRBV2 with TRBJ2-6; 7 bases line up with TRBD2. The CDR3 is 17 amino acids. After removal of 0 bases from V and 0 bases from J, the junction contained 2 bases not matched to a gene. From germline, CDR1 is SNHLY and CDR2 FYNNEI. Here the CDR3 reads CASSEARGSSGANVLTF. Written as DNA, the CDR3 is TGTGCCAGCAGTGAAGCGCGGGGGAGCTCTGGGGCCAACGTCCTGACTTTC.

The chain recombines TRBV4-3 with TRBJ1-3; D remains ambiguous. Trimming shortened V by 3 bases and J by 2 bases, and 11 bases separated the two germline ends. Germline CDR1 and CDR2: LGHNA and YSLEER. The CDR3 sequence is 15 residues long. As DNA, the CDR3 is TGCGCCAGCAGCCATAGGCAAAATCCTGGAAACACCATATATTTT. This translates into CASSHRQNPGNTIYF.

Only one count was recorded for this clone. CDR3 sequence (DNA): TGTGCCAGCAGCGCCCAGCCGTATACGCAGTATTTT. The encoded protein is CASSAQPYTQYF. The rearrangement joins TRBV11-2 to TRBJ2-3; D call uncertain. CDR1 is SGHAT, CDR2 FQNNGV, per germline. CDR3 size: 12 residues. Trimming stripped 5 bases from V and 7 bases from J, with 10 bases between.

This clone was observed a single time. This sequence joins TRBV29-1 and TRBJ1-4; TRBD1 aligns across 9 bases. The CDR3 totals 14 residues. The germline gives CDR1 SQVTM, CDR2 ANQGSEA. V lost 6 bases and J lost 3; bases outside the gene matches: 5. The CDR3: CSVAGTGPNEKLFF. Here the CDR3 DNA reads TGCAGCGTCGCAGGGACAGGGCCTAATGAAAAACTGTTTTTT.

This clone was detected a few times. The CDR3 sequence is CASRGPFSGELFF. CDR3 in DNA: TGTGCCAGTAGAGGACCTTTTTCCGGGGAGCTGTTTTTT. The V call is TRBV19, the J call TRBJ2-2, with D unclear. CDR3 size: 13 residues. Trimming shortened V by 6 bases and J by 6 bases, and 11 bases separated the two germline ends. The germline V gene has CDR1 LNHDA and CDR2 SQIVND (reference sequence). Complete variable domain (other parts from reference TRBV19 and TRBJ2-2): DGGITQSPKYLFRKEGQNVTLSCEQNLNHDAMYWYRQDPGQGLRLIYYSQIVNDFQKGDIAEGYSVSREKKESFPLTVTSAQKNPTAFYLCASRGPFSGELFFGEGSRLTVL.

The chain couples TRBV5-1 to TRBJ1-1; a weak D match, TRBD1 (5 bases). Germline loops: CDR1 SGHRS, CDR2 YFSETQ. The CDR3 has 15 amino acids. Trimming shortened V by 0 bases and J by 4 bases, and 13 bases separated the two germline ends. The CDR3 nucleotides are TGCGCCAGCAGCTTGGGTCGGGGCGTTTTCACTGAAGCTTTCTTT. Translation gives CASSLGRGVFTEAFF.

The rearrangement uses TRBV6-7 and TRBJ1-6; 7 bases map to TRBD1. TRBV6-7 is noted as an ORF with a role that remains uncertain. This CDR3 region has 17 residues. J was trimmed by 4 bases and V by 2 bases; bases with no gene match: 8. The CDR3 coding sequence is TGTGCCAGCAGTTACCTCCGGGGGACAGATTATAATTCACCCCTCCACTTT. Encoded protein: CASSYLRGTDYNSPLHF.

This sequence joins TRBV20-1 and TRBJ1-5; possibly TRBD1 for D (5 bases). Germline V lookup: CDR1 DFQATT, CDR2 SNEGSKA (reference sequence). V lost 3 bases and J lost 7, with 13 bases in between. The length of the CDR3 is 13 residues. The CDR3 DNA reads TGCAGTGCTAGTTCAGGGCTGTTACAGCCCCAGCATTTT. It encodes CSASSGLLQPQHF.

The chain recombines TRBV6-4 with TRBJ2-7, with 8 bases fitting TRBD1. J gave up 0 bases and V 4 bases, and 5 bases lay outside the gene matches. Germline V CDR1 and CDR2: MRHNA, SNTAGT. The CDR3 sequence is 15 residues long. Written as DNA, the CDR3 is TGTGCCAGCAGTGGGACAGGGCCCATCTCCTACGAGCAGTACTTC. Translated, it gives CASSGTGPISYEQYF.

The chain recombines TRBV29-1 with TRBJ1-2; 8 bases line up with TRBD1. Germline V gives CDR1 SQVTM, CDR2 ANQGSEA. The CDR3 sequence is 14 residues long. The V gene end was trimmed by 6 bases and the J gene end by 4 bases; junction bases not matched to a gene: 10. For the CDR3, the DNA is TGCAGCGTGACAGGGGACTTATCGAGCTATGGCTACACCTTC. This codes for CSVTGDLSSYGYTF.